This T cell receptor beta chain was sequenced for a study of cytomegalovirus exposure and HLA in healthy donors. In regard to this clone: Its antigen is unidentified.

PCR used 60 Vbeta primers and 13 Jbeta primers. Assay: immunoSEQ multiplex PCR; the TCRdb copy retains only in-frame clones and omits some. Seen here are 170,000 or so clones, almost 85% observed once, and the top ten hold less than 0.4%. General study points: Most subjects had HLA-A and HLA-B alleles reportedly predicted accurately by TCR beta sequences. Using a false discovery rate of 0.05, a later analysis showed that 16,951 TCR beta sequences were associated with HLA alleles. Data from an earlier analysis indicated that most TCR beta V segments were productive either about 90% or about 30% of the time.

The CDR3 is made up of 13 amino acids. The germline CDR1 and CDR2 sequences are GTSNPN and SVGIG (reference sequence). The V end lost 4 bases, the J end lost 4 bases, and 11 bases lay between the germline ends. Donors were nominally healthy when sampled, though unrecorded immune exposures were likely. The sequence derives from a boy younger than 10 in good health and CMV-seronegative. The sample taken for sequencing was PBMCs. The chain couples TRBV30 to TRBJ1-5; tentative D call: TRBD1 (6 bases). The CDR3 sequence is CAWTDSENQPQHF. CDR3 nucleotide sequence: TGTGCCTGGACGGACAGTGAAAATCAGCCCCAGCATTTT.